This T cell receptor (beta chain) was observed in a study of T cell clusters in autoimmune cytopenias. Germline lookup yields CDR1 KGHDR and CDR2 SFDVKD. The CDR3 contains 17 residues. One tube held mixed TRB-A and TRB-B primer pools for touch-down PCR. TCRdb re-called the multiplex PCR reads and shows each CDR3 protein once, DNA omitted. The specimen's table records roughly 16,000 distinct CDR3 sequences. Approximately 36,000 genome equivalents of blood DNA were amplified for TRB. The same data also contributed to another study, on T cell repertoires in aging, cancer and after chemotherapy. That report adds: The repertoire data cannot show anything about immunological memory following chemotherapy.

This sequence originates from a human donor in good health. Sequenced sample: peripheral blood. V and J are TRBV24-1 and TRBJ2-2; the D gene TCRdb calls, TRBD2, cannot be checked with no DNA. The CDR3 loop reads CATSDSFTGGRYGELFF.